Following are 10 T cell receptor beta chains from one sample sequenced in a study of T cell clonotyping in hematopoietic cell transplantation. This table comes from immunoSEQ multiplex PCR, and its TCRdb copy is limited to in-frame clones, with some not included. Counted here are 27,000 or so clones, around 95% occurring once; the ten biggest clones make up approximately 1.5%. Sequencing used peripheral blood mononuclear cells. The receptors were sampled from a man aged 45 to 65 in good health. Some clones in this sample may be carry-over from other donors' samples.

The V gene is TRBV28, the J gene TRBJ1-5; perhaps TRBD1 as D (5 bases). Germline V gives CDR1 MDHEN, CDR2 SYDVKM. This CDR3 contains 17 residues. V lost 3 bases and J lost 3, with 18 bases in between. This CDR3 is CASSLYRGVRDNQPQHF. The CDR3 DNA is TGTGCCAGCAGTTTGTATCGTGGGGTCAGGGACAATCAGCCCCAGCATTTT.

This chain joins TRBV29-1 and TRBJ2-7; 9 bases align to TRBD2. After removal of 6 bases from V and 1 base from J, the junction contained 10 bases not matched to a gene. There are 15 residues in the CDR3. Germline CDR1 and CDR2: SQVTM and ANQGSEA. The CDR3 loop reads CSVVAVAGASYEQYF. The DNA of the CDR3 is TGCAGCGTCGTAGCCGTAGCGGGGGCGTCCTACGAGCAGTACTTC.

This chain uses TRBV7-2 with TRBJ2-3, with 10 bases fitting TRBD2. This CDR3 is 15 amino acids long. Unmatched junction bases numbered 7, after V lost 8 bases and J lost 2 bases. The germline gives CDR1 SGHTA, CDR2 FQGNSA. CDR3 bases: TGTGCCAGCTCCAGAGCGGGGGGGCCCACAGATACGCAGTATTTT. Its protein is CASSRAGGPTDTQYF.

CDR3 protein: CSAKNSYTF. The DNA of the CDR3 is TGCAGTGCGAAAAATAGCTACACCTTC. The chain links TRBV20-1 to TRBJ1-2; D unclear. V was trimmed by 6 bases and J by 9 bases, leaving 8 bases between them. This CDR3 has 9 residues. CDR1 and CDR2 (germline): DFQATT, SNEGSKA (reference sequence).

The V and J genes are TRBV9 and TRBJ2-5, with 9 bases that match TRBD1. V was clipped by 4 bases and J by 8 bases; unmatched bases: 15. Germline CDR1 reads SGDLS; CDR2 reads YYNGEE. This CDR3 contains 16 residues. The CDR3 spells CASSSISQGAPSTQYF. CDR3 sequence (DNA): TGTGCCAGCAGCTCAATTTCACAGGGGGCGCCGAGCACCCAGTACTTC.

This clone has only one observation. V and J are TRBV7-2 and TRBJ1-2, with D possibly TRBD1 on 6 matching bases. CDR1 and CDR2 from the germline V gene are SGHTA and FQGNSA. The CDR3 contains 16 residues. The V end lost 2 bases, the J end lost 6 bases, and 19 bases lay between the germline ends. CDR3 sequence: CASSLRRGSGIDGYTF. DNA for the CDR3: TGTGCCAGCAGCTTAAGGAGGGGGTCGGGCATTGATGGCTACACCTTC.

The V and J genes are TRBV6-6 and TRBJ1-2; D remains ambiguous. In germline, CDR1 is MNHNY, CDR2 SVGAGI (reference sequence). The CDR3 runs to 16 residues. V lost 6 bases and J lost 2, with 19 bases in between. The CDR3 DNA reads as TGTGCCAGCAGCCTTGGGCAGAGAAGGTCCAACTATGGCTACACCTTC. It yields the protein CASSLGQRRSNYGYTF.

V usage is TRBV7-2 and J usage is TRBJ1-1; D remains ambiguous. The length of the CDR3 is 13 residues. V gave up 3 bases and J gave up 1 base, with 6 bases separating them. In germline, CDR1 is SGHTA, CDR2 FQGNSA. CDR3 nucleotides: TGTGCCAGCAGCTTTCAGTCGAACACTGAAGCTTTCTTT. It is translated as CASSFQSNTEAFF.

The chain has TRBV11-1 and TRBJ2-7; D is unresolved. Germline loops: CDR1 SGHAT, CDR2 FQDESV (reference sequence). The V end lost 0 bases, the J end lost 3 bases, and 6 bases lay between the germline ends. CDR3 length equals 13 residues. CDR3 nucleotides: TGTGCCAGCAGCTTAGCGGTTAACTACGAGCAGTACTTC. Translation: CASSLAVNYEQYF.

The chain carries TRBV6-1 and TRBJ2-1; TRBD2 matches 7 bases. The V gene's germline CDR1 is MNHNS and CDR2 SASEGT. The CDR3 length is 16 residues. V dropped 6 bases and J dropped 8; count of bases not matched to a gene: 16. CDR3 amino acids: CASSELTGLSSDEQFF. CDR3 nucleotide sequence: TGTGCCAGCAGCGAACTCACGGGACTATCATCGGATGAGCAGTTCTTC.